The entry below describes one T cell receptor (beta chain). Its target is not known. This sample is part of a study of T cells in Graves' hyperthyroidism and ophthalmopathy. Notes on the study in general: Most thyroid clonotypes expanded above 0.001 appeared in blood too.

Between the trimmed V and J ends, which lost 0 bases and 7 bases, there was a span of 13 bases. CDR3 length: 14 residues. CDR1 is SGHNT and CDR2 is YYREEE in the germline V gene (reference sequence). TCR beta CDR3 regions were amplified from RNA. In the first-round RT-PCR of the TCR CDR3, the HTBI primer set was used. One entry per CDR3 protein results from TCRdb running MiXCR on the multiplex PCR reads. The sample records some 510,000 distinct CDR3 sequences, 35% to 55% being singletons. It was uncontrolled infection, other autoimmune disease, pregnancy or lactation that excluded patients. The TCR sequence derives from a woman in her late teens or twenties with Graves' hyperthyroidism. This chain uses TRBV5-4 with TRBJ2-5; D possibly corresponds to TRBD1 (6 bases). Sequencing input: peripheral blood or thyroid tissue (not recorded which). For the CDR3, the DNA is TGTGCCAGCAGCTTGGACCAGGGGAGTGGGACCCAGTACTTC. This gives the protein CASSLDQGSGTQYF. Combining the CDR3 with reference TRBV5-4 and TRBJ2-5 gives the whole variable domain ETGVTQSPTHLIKTRGQQVTLRCSSQSGHNTVSWYQQALGQGPQFIFQYYREEENGRGNFPPRFSGLQFPNYSSELNVNALELDDSALYLCASSLDQGSGTQYFGPGTRLLVL.